This T cell receptor (beta chain) was retrieved from a study of T cell responses to AZD1222 COVID-19 vaccine. Broader study findings: At study baseline, merely five or six AZD1222 recipients were seropositive.

Profiling relied on immunoSEQ multiplex PCR, and the TCRdb table lists in-frame clones only, not all of them. The table includes about 130,000 clones, 90% detected once. There are 14 residues in the CDR3. The germline V and J ends were trimmed by 0 bases and 6 bases, with 13 bases remaining between them. Per the germline V gene, CDR1 is SGDLS and CDR2 is YYNGEE. As regards this clone: Its specificity is unknown.

The specimen was peripheral blood, collected on day 0 of AZD1222 vaccination. The sequence was collected from an adult in good health. The chain carries TRBV9 and TRBJ2-7, with a tentative D call TRBD2 (5 bases). The CDR3 coding sequence is TGTGCCAGCAGCGTAGGGAGGTTACAAGGCGAGCAGTACTTC. Its protein product is CASSVGRLQGEQYF.